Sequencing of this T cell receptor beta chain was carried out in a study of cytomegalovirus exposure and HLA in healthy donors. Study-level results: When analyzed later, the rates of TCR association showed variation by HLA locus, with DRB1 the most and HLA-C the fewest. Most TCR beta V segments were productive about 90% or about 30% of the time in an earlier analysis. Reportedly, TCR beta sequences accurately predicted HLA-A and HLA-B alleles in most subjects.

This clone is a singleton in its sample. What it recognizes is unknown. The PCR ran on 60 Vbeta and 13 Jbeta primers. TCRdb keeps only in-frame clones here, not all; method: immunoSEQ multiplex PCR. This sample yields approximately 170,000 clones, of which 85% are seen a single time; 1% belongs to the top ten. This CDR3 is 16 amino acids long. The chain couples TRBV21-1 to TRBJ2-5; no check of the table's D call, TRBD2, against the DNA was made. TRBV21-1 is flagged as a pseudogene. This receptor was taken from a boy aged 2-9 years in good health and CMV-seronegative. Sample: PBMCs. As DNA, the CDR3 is TGTGCCAGCAGCAGGATCGGAAGCGGGAGCTGGGAGACCCAGTACTTC. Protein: CASSRIGSGSWETQYF.